The clone carrying this T cell receptor beta chain was counted ten times or more. The antigen remains undetermined. What was amplified from RNA transcripts were TCR beta CDR3 regions. The HTBI primer set served for first-round RT-PCR of the TCR CDR3. MiXCR was run by TCRdb on the multiplex PCR reads, yielding one entry per CDR3 protein. The sample lists hundreds of thousands of distinct CDR3 sequences, 14% to 15% occurring once. This sample is drawn from a study of T cells in Graves' hyperthyroidism and ophthalmopathy. Study-wide findings and caveats: Most clonotypes expanded in thyroid above 0.001 were likewise present in blood.

The germline V gene has CDR1 DFQATT and CDR2 SNEGSKA (reference sequence). V was trimmed by 3 bases and J by 2 bases, leaving 12 bases between them. The CDR3 has 14 amino acids. The TCR was taken from a man aged 18 to 35 with Graves' ophthalmopathy. V usage is TRBV20-1 and J usage is TRBJ2-3, with D maybe TRBD2 (6 bases). Input material: blood. CDR3 residues: CSASAGRTTDTQYF. CDR3 coding DNA: TGCAGTGCTAGCGCGGGGCGTACCACAGATACGCAGTATTTT.